The 2 T cell receptor beta chains listed next were all sequenced from one sample in a study of cytomegalovirus exposure and HLA in healthy donors. This table comes from immunoSEQ multiplex PCR, and its TCRdb copy is limited to in-frame clones, with some not included. The repertoire consists of more than 100,000 clones, with roughly 90% occurring once and the leading ten covering nearly 6.5%. The specimen was PBMCs. Receptors originate from a woman between 18 and 29 years old in good health and CMV-seropositive.

The rearrangement uses TRBV19 and TRBJ1-1; D is possibly TRBD1 (5 bases). The CDR3 spans 15 residues. V was clipped by 2 bases and J by 3 bases, with 13 bases between them. The germline V gene encodes CDR1 LNHDA and CDR2 SQIVND (reference sequence). CDR3 sequence (DNA): TGTGCCAGTAGTATACCATATGGGGCAGACACTGAAGCTTTCTTT. Encoded protein: CASSIPYGADTEAFF. The full variable domain, its missing parts supplied by reference TRBV19 and TRBJ1-1, is DGGITQSPKYLFRKEGQNVTLSCEQNLNHDAMYWYRQDPGQGLRLIYYSQIVNDFQKGDIAEGYSVSREKKESFPLTVTSAQKNPTAFYLCASSIPYGADTEAFFGQGTRLTVV.

This clone was picked up one time. This sequence joins TRBV4-2 and TRBJ2-7, with 7 bases lining up with TRBD1. Germline values: CDR1 LGHNA, CDR2 YNFKEQ. CDR3 size: 15 residues. Losses at the gene ends were 0 bases for V and 3 bases for J; bases not matched to a gene: 5. The CDR3 region is CASSQEGTVIYEQYF. CDR3 coding DNA: TGTGCCAGCAGCCAAGAGGGGACAGTGATCTACGAGCAGTACTTC.